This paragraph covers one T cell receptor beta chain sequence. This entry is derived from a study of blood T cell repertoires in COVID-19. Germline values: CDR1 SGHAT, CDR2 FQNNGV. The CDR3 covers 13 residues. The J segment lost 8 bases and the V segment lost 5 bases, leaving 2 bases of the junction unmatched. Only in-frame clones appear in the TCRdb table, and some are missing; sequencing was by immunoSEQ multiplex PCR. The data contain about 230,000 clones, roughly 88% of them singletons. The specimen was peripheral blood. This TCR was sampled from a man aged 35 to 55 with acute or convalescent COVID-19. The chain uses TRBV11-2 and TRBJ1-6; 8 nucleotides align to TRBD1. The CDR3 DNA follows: TGTGCCAGCAGCATACAGGGGGATTCACCCCTCCACTTT. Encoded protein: CASSIQGDSPLHF.